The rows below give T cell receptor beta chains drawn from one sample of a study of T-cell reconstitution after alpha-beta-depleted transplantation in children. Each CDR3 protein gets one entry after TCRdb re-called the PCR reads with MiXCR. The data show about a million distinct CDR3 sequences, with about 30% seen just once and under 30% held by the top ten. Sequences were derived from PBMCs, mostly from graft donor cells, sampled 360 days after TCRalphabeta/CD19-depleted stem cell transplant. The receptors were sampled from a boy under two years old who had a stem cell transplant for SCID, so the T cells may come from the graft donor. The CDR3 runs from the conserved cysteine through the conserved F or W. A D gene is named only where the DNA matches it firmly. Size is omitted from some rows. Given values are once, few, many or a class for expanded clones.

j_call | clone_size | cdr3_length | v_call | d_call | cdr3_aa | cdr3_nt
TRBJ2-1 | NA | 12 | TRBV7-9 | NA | CASSFFVNEQFF | TGTGCCAGCAGCTTTTTCGTCAATGAGCAGTTCTTC
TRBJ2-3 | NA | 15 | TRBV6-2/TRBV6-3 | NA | CASSYSAGYTDTQYF | TGTGCCAGCAGTTACTCGGCGGGGTACACAGATACGCAGTATTTT
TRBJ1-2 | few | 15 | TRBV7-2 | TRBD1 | CASTFDRGLNYGYTF | TGTGCCAGCACCTTCGACAGGGGCCTTAACTATGGCTACACCTTC
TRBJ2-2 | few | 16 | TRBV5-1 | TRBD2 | CASSQGTSGYTGELFF | TGCGCCAGCAGCCAAGGGACTAGCGGGTACACCGGGGAGCTGTTTTTT
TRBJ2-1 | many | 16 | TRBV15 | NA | CATSRDPGTILNEQFF | TGTGCCACCAGCAGAGATCCGGGTACGATTCTTAATGAGCAGTTCTTC
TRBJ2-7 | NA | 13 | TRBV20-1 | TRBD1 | CSVGADRAHEQYF | TGCAGTGTAGGCGCGGACAGGGCCCACGAGCAGTACTTC
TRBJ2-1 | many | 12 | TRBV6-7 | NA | CASSSPYGHWLF | TGTGCCAGCAGTTCCCCTTACGGACATTGGCTCTTC
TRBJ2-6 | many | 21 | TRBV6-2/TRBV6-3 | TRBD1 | CASSYSGGQGAVGSGANVLTF | TGTGCCAGCAGTTACTCGGGTGGACAGGGAGCGGTCGGTTCTGGGGCCAACGTCCTGACTTTC
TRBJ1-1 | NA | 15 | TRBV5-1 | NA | CASSPLRSTNTEAFF | TGCGCCAGCAGCCCACTGAGGTCTACGAACACTGAAGCTTTCTTT
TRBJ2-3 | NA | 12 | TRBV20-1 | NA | CSARRATDTQYF | TGCAGTGCTAGACGGGCCACAGATACGCAGTATTTT
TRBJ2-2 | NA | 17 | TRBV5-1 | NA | CASSLMRVDANTGELFF | TGCGCCAGCAGCTTGATGCGGGTCGACGCGAACACCGGGGAGCTGTTTTTT
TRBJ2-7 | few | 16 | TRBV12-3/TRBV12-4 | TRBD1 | CASSSRTGLSSYEQYF | TGTGCCAGCAGTTCCCGGACAGGGCTCAGCTCCTACGAGCAGTACTTC
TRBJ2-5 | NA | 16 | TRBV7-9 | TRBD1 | CASSPGQALKKETQYF | TGTGCCAGCAGCCCCGGACAGGCGTTGAAGAAAGAGACCCAGTACTTC
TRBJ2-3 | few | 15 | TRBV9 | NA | CASSVAGAGTDTQYF | TGTGCCAGCAGCGTAGCGGGGGCAGGCACAGATACGCAGTATTTT
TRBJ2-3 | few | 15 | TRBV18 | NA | CASSPRGTRTDTQYF | TGTGCCAGCTCACCTCGGGGGACCCGCACAGATACGCAGTATTTT
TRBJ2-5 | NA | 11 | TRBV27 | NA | CASWGGETQYF | TGTGCCAGCTGGGGCGGGGAGACCCAGTACTTC
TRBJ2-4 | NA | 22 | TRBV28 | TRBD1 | CASSLILNAGQGSSLAKNIQYF | TGTGCCAGCAGCCTTATCCTAAACGCGGGACAGGGATCTTCCCTAGCCAAAAACATTCAGTACTTC
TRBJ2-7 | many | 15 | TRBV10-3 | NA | CAISEHFQRGGEQYF | TGTGCCATCAGTGAGCACTTCCAAAGGGGTGGCGAGCAGTACTTC
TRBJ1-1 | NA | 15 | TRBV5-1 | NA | CASSSNWGMNTEAFF | TGCGCCAGCAGCTCAAACTGGGGGATGAACACTGAAGCTTTCTTT
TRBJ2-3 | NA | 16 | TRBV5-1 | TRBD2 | CASSPRGSTSTDTQYF | TGCGCCAGCAGCCCGCGGGGGAGCACTAGCACAGATACGCAGTATTTT
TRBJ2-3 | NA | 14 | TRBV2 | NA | CASSERGFPDTQYF | TGTGCCAGCAGTGAGCGAGGGTTCCCAGATACGCAGTATTTT
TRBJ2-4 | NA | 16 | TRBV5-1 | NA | CASSLALGVSPNIQYF | TGCGCCAGCAGCTTGGCTCTGGGAGTTTCTCCAAACATTCAGTACTTC
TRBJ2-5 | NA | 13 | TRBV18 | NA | CASSPNSRETQYF | TGTGCCAGCTCACCGAACAGTCGAGAGACCCAGTACTTC
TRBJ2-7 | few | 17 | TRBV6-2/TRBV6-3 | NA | CASRSTRDSKNLYEQYF | TGTGCCAGCCGATCAACGCGGGACTCCAAGAACCTTTACGAGCAGTACTTC
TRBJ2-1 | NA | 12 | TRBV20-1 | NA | CRTTGIPNEQFF | TGCAGGACCACCGGAATTCCGAATGAGCAGTTCTTC
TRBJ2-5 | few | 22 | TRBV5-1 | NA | CASSLAIGTGGSPDGPDDVDYF | TGCGCCAGCAGCTTGGCCATCGGCACAGGCGGCTCTCCCGATGGTCCTGATGACGTGGATTACTTC
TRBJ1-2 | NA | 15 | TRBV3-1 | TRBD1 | CASSHRDRFNYGYTF | TGTGCCAGCAGCCACCGGGACAGGTTTAACTATGGCTACACCTTC
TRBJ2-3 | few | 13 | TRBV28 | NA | CAIQSETTGAQYF | TGTGCCATCCAATCGGAGACTACCGGGGCGCAGTATTTT
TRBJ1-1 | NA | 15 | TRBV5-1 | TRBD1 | CASSLKYGTGPEAFF | TGCGCCAGCAGCCTAAAATACGGGACAGGACCTGAAGCTTTCTTT
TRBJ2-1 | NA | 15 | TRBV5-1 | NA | CASSGSETGFSEQFF | TGCGCCAGCAGCGGCTCAGAAACAGGGTTTAGCGAGCAGTTCTTC
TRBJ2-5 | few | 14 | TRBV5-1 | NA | CASSLIDRKQTQYF | TGCGCCAGCAGCTTGATCGACAGGAAGCAGACCCAGTACTTC
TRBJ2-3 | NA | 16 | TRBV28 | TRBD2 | CASSFEAGGSTDTQYF | TGTGCCAGCAGTTTTGAAGCGGGGGGGTCCACAGATACGCAGTATTTT
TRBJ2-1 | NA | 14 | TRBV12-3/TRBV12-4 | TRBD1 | CASSLGQGMNEQFF | TGTGCCAGCAGTTTGGGACAGGGTATGAATGAGCAGTTCTTC
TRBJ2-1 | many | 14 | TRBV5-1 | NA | CASSGGSEGNEQFF | TGCGCCAGCAGCGGGGGGTCGGAAGGCAATGAGCAGTTCTTC
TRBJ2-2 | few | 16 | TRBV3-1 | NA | CASSQERAANTGELFF | TGTGCCAGCAGCCAAGAACGGGCGGCGAACACCGGGGAGCTGTTTTTT
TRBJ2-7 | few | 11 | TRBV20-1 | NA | CSAKYSYEQYF | TGCAGTGCGAAGTACAGCTACGAGCAGTACTTC
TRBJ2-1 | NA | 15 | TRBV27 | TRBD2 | CASSQLAFQTLEQFF | TGTGCCAGCAGCCAACTAGCGTTCCAAACCTTGGAGCAGTTCTTC
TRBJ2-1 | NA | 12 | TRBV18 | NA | CASSPTSDEQFF | TGTGCCAGCTCACCAACTAGTGATGAGCAGTTCTTC
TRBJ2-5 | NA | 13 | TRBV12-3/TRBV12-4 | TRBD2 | CASSGLAYGTQYF | TGTGCCAGCAGTGGACTAGCGTACGGGACCCAGTACTTC
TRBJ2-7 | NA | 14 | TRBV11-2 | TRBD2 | CASNFGRGGYEQYF | TGTGCCAGCAACTTCGGGAGGGGAGGCTACGAGCAGTACTTC
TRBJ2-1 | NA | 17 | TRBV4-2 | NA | CASSQERTQVRGNEQFF | TGTGCCAGCAGCCAAGAACGGACCCAAGTAAGGGGGAATGAGCAGTTCTTC
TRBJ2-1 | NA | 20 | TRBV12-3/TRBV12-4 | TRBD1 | CASSKYSDREILKSYNEQFF | TGTGCCAGCAGTAAATATTCGGACAGGGAGATCCTAAAATCCTACAATGAGCAGTTCTTC
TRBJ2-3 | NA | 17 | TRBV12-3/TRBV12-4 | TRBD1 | CASSRTGQGAGADTQYF | TGTGCCAGCAGTCGTACGGGACAGGGGGCCGGCGCAGATACGCAGTATTTT
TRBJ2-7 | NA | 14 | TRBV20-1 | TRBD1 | CSATRDRVGYEQYF | TGCAGTGCGACCCGAGACAGGGTAGGATACGAGCAGTACTTC
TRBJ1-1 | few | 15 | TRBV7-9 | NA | CASSDLRGVIEKAFF | TGTGCCAGCAGCGACCTCCGGGGGGTGATTGAGAAAGCTTTCTTT
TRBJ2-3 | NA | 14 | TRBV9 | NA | CASSERDFSDTQYF | TGTGCCAGCAGCGAGAGGGACTTCTCAGATACGCAGTATTTT
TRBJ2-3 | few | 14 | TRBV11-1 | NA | CASSPVGSTDTQYF | TGTGCCAGCAGCCCGGTCGGGAGCACAGATACGCAGTATTTT
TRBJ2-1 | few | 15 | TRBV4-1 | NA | CASSQSVRGYNEQFF | TGCGCCAGCAGCCAATCCGTCCGGGGCTACAATGAGCAGTTCTTC
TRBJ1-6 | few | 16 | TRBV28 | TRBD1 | CASRYNRGRRNSPLHF | TGTGCCAGCAGATACAACAGGGGACGGAGGAATTCACCCCTCCACTTT
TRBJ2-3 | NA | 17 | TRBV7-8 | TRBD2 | CASSPLLLAGGGDTQYF | TGTGCCAGCAGCCCGTTACTACTAGCGGGGGGTGGAGATACGCAGTATTTT